This T cell receptor beta chain was recovered during a study of low-dose radiotherapy and immunotherapy resistance in tumors. Study-level information: The regimen for patients comprised intravenous nivolumab 240 mg every two weeks plus intravenous ipilimumab 1 mg/kg every six weeks. Treatment included intravenous cyclophosphamide dosed at 200 mg/m2 every two weeks, one day before radiation and immunotherapy.

Alpha- and beta-chain coverage of first-strand cDNA came from TRAV- and TRBV-specific primers. The PCR that amplified TCRs ran for approximately 18 cycles, relying on a constant-region primer and a V-primer adapter. From the reads, TCRdb called clonotypes with MiXCR, one entry per CDR3 protein. The repertoire holds tens of thousands of distinct CDR3 sequences, with less than 25% as singletons. This clonotype has at least ten counts. As to time point: after trial treatment. Treatment of the sample: LDRT plus nivolumab, ipilimumab, low-dose cyclophosphamide and aspirin (RACIN trial). Treatment combined nivolumab, ipilimumab, aspirin, low-dose cyclophosphamide and low-dose radiotherapy in a dose-escalation trial. Deletions cut 7 bases from V and 4 bases from J, with 5 bases between. The CDR3 has 11 residues. Germline V gene data show CDR1 as SNHLY and CDR2 as FYNNEI.

This rearrangement joins TRBV2 to TRBJ2-1; D is undetermined. This TCR derives from a female donor with ovarian cancer. The source was PBMCs, collected after low-dose radiotherapy plus immunotherapy. Here the CDR3 DNA reads TGTGCCAGCAACAGTTACAATGAGCAGTTCTTC. It translates to CASNSYNEQFF. Looking up the rest from reference TRBV2 and TRBJ2-1 gives the full variable domain: EPEVTQTPSHQVTQMGQEVILRCVPISNHLYFYWYRQILGQKVEFLVSFYNNEISEKSEIFDDQFSVERPDGSNFTLKIRSTKLEDSAMYFCASNSYNEQFFGPGTRLTVL.